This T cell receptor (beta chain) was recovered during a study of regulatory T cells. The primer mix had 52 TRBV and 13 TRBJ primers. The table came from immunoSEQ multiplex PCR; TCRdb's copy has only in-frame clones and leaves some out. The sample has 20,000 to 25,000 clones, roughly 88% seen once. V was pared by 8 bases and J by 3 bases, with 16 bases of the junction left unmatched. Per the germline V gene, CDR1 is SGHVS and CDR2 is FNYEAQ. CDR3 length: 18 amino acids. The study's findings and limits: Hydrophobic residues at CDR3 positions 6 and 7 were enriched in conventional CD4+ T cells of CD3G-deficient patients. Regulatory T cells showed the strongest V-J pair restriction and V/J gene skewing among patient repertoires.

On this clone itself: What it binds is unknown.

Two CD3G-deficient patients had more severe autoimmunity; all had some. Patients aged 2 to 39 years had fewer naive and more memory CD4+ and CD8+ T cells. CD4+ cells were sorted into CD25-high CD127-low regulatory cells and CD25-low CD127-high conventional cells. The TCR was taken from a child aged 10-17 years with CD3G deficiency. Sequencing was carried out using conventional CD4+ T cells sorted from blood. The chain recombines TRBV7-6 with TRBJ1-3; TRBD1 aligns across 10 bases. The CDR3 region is CASCWPIDRGLGGNTIYF. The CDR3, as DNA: TGTGCCAGCTGTTGGCCGATTGACAGGGGGCTGGGTGGAAACACCATATATTTT.